This TCR beta chain comes out of a study of cytomegalovirus exposure and HLA in healthy donors. Study-level information: The same platform used for the approximately 670 first-cohort repertoires was also used for the 120 or so validation repertoires, as a later analysis reported.

Of note for this clone: Its target is not known.

Study conclusions and caveats: Listed as cytomegalovirus-associated were 150 or so TCR beta chains. High specificity and sensitivity for cytomegalovirus status were reported for the classifier. Specific recognition of CMV antigens was confirmed in vitro for three chains (all CMV-associated).

TCRdb's table, derived via immunoSEQ multiplex PCR, lists solely in-frame clones and lacks some. The sample yields 86,000 or so clones, 90% to 97% seen once. V shed 5 bases and J shed 5 bases, with 16 bases lying between them. The CDR3 runs 14 residues. Germline lookup yields CDR1 SGHAT and CDR2 FQNNGV. Sequences were obtained from PBMCs. The chain is built from TRBV11-2 and TRBJ2-7; a possible D gene is TRBD1 (5 bases). This clonotype was sampled from a man aged 18 to 29 in good health and CMV-seropositive. The CDR3 DNA sequence: TGTGCCAGCAGCCCCATAAGGGGCCCCCACGAGCAGTACTTC. Translated, it gives CASSPIRGPHEQYF.